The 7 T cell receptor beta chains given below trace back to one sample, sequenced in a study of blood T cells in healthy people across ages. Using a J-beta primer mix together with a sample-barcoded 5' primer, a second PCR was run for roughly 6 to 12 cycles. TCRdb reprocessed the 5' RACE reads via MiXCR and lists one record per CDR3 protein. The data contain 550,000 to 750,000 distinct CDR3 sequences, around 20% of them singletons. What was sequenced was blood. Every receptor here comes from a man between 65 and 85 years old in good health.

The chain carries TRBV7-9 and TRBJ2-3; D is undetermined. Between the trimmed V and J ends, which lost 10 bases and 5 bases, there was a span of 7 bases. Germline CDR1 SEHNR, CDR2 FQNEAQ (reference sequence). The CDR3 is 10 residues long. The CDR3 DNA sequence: TGTGCCACCGAAGGAGATACGCAGTATTTT. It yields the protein CATEGDTQYF.

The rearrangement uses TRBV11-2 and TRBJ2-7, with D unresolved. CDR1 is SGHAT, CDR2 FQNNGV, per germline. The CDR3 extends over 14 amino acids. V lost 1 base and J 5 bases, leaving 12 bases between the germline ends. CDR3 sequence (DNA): TGTGCCAGCAGCTTAGGGTCAGTTCGGAACGAGCAGTACTTC. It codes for CASSLGSVRNEQYF.

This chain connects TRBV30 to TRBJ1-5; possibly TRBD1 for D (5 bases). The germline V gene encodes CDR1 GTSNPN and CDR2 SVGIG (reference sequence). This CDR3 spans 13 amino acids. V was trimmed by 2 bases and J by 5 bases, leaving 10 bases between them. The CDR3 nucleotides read TGTGCCTGGAGTCTGACAGAGGATCAGCCCCAGCATTTT. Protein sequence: CAWSLTEDQPQHF.

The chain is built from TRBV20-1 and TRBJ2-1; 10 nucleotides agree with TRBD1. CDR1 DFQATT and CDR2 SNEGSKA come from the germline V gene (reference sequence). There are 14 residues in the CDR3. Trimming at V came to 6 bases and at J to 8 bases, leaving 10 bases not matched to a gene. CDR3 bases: TGCAGTGCCATTAGACAGGGGGCTAGGGATGAGCAGTTCTTC. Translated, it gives CSAIRQGARDEQFF.

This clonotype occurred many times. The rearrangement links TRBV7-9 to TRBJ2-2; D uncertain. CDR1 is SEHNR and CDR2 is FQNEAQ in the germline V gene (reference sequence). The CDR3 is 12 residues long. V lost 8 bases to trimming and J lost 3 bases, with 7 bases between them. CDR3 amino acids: CASGQDTGELFF. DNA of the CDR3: TGTGCCAGCGGCCAGGACACCGGGGAGCTGTTTTTT.

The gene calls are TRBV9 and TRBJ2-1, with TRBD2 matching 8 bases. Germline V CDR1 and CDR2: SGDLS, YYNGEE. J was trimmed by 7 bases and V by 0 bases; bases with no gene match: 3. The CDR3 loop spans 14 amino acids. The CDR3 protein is CASSVGTSRNEQFF. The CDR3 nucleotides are TGTGCCAGCAGCGTAGGGACTAGCAGGAATGAGCAGTTCTTC.

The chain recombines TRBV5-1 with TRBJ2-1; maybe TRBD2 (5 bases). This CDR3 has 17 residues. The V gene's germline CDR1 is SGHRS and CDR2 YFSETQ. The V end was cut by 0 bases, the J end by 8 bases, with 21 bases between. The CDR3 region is CASSLGLKSGPRDEQFF. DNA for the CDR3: TGCGCCAGCAGCTTGGGGCTTAAGAGCGGCCCAAGGGATGAGCAGTTCTTC.